This T cell receptor (beta chain) is from a study of beta chain features in type 1 diabetes. This clone was seen more than once but under ten times. Its antigen is unidentified. Expressed TCRB transcripts were sequenced after all isolated RNA was converted to cDNA. Method: immunoSEQ multiplex PCR; TCRdb's copy keeps in-frame clones and lacks some. The sample carries 100,000 to 150,000 clones, about a sixth recorded once. Study observations and caveats: Moderate yet significant TCRB CDR3 shortening was seen in Type 1 diabetes patients in all four CD4+ subsets. Patients showed naive, central memory and Treg TCRB repertoires that appeared more similar than those of healthy donors.

CDR3 length: 13 residues. CDR1 and CDR2 (germline): MRHNA, SNTAGT. Trimming cost V 3 bases and J 6 bases; bases outside gene matches: 1. This TCR was recovered from a man under 40 with type 1 diabetes. Sequencing was performed on central memory CD4+ T cells from blood. The chain combines TRBV6-4 with TRBJ2-3, with 9 bases identical to TRBD2. DNA for the CDR3: TGTGCCAGCAGTGAGCGGGAGGGGGATACGCAGTATTTT. It translates to CASSEREGDTQYF.